A single sample is the source of the 26 T cell receptor beta chains below, sequenced in a study of blood T cell repertoires in COVID-19. Generated by immunoSEQ multiplex PCR, the TCRdb table keeps only in-frame clones and is missing some. The repertoire holds 100,000 to 150,000 clones, with about 87% as singletons. The sequencing input was peripheral blood. Every receptor here comes from a woman aged 45-59 years with acute or convalescent COVID-19.

The chain has TRBV4-3 and TRBJ2-1, with 9 positions matching TRBD1. From germline, CDR1 is LGHNA and CDR2 YSLEER. V lost 2 bases to trimming and J lost 7 bases; unmatched junction nucleotides: 15. The CDR3 extends over 18 amino acids. The CDR3 is CASSQYLPNTGGENEQFF. In DNA form, the CDR3 reads TGCGCCAGCAGCCAATACCTTCCTAATACAGGGGGCGAAAATGAGCAGTTCTTC.

This chain links TRBV4-2 with TRBJ1-1; TRBD1 is a possible D gene (6 bases). The CDR3 contains 15 residues. Trimming left V 1 base short and J 5 bases short, with 14 bases between. Germline CDR1 LGHNA, CDR2 YNFKEQ. Here the CDR3 reads CASSQGDGGRTEAFF. CDR3 DNA: TGTGCCAGCAGCCAAGGAGACGGGGGGCGGACTGAAGCTTTCTTT.

The chain employs TRBV2 and TRBJ2-7; 10 nucleotides match TRBD1. The V and J ends lost 2 bases and 7 bases, in that order; junction bases with no gene match: 5. The CDR3 loop spans 14 amino acids. Germline V lookup: CDR1 SNHLY, CDR2 FYNNEI. The CDR3 DNA reads as TGTGCCAGCAGTGAAACCCCGGGACAGGGGGAGCAGTACTTC. Translating it yields CASSETPGQGEQYF.

The V gene is TRBV7-8, the J gene TRBJ1-2; TRBD1 matches 8 bases. J was trimmed by 2 bases and V by 8 bases; bases with no gene match: 4. The germline gives CDR1 SGHVS, CDR2 FQNEAQ. The CDR3 consists of 13 residues. For the CDR3, the DNA is TGTGCCAGCGCCAGGACAGGGAACTATGGCTACACCTTC. It yields the protein CASARTGNYGYTF. The whole variable domain, remainder taken from reference TRBV7-8 and TRBJ1-2, is GAGVSQSPRYKVAKRGQDVALRCDPISGHVSLFWYQQALGQGPEFLTYFQNEAQLDKSGLPSDRFFAERPEGSVSTLKIQRTQQEDSAVYLCASARTGNYGYTFGSGTRLTVV.

The V and J genes are TRBV2 and TRBJ2-5, with a possible D match to TRBD1 (5 bases). Looked up from germline, CDR1 is SNHLY and CDR2 is FYNNEI. Deletions cut 7 bases from V and 1 base from J, with 13 bases between. This CDR3 spans 14 amino acids. Written as DNA, the CDR3 is TGTGCCAGCACCCATGACAGATCCCAAGAGACCCAGTACTTC. Translated: CASTHDRSQETQYF.

The rearrangement links TRBV24-1 to TRBJ2-1, with a possible D match to TRBD1 (5 bases). With 3 bases removed from V and 4 bases from J, the gap between germline ends came to 12 bases. Germline CDR1 is KGHDR and CDR2 is SFDVKD. This CDR3 contains 15 residues. The CDR3 is CATSDPLTDYNEQFF. The CDR3 nucleotides read TGTGCCACCAGTGATCCTCTGACAGATTACAATGAGCAGTTCTTC.

Only one count was recorded for this clone. This chain uses TRBV4-3 with TRBJ2-7; tentative D call: TRBD2 (6 bases). The ends were cut back, 4 bases at V and 1 base at J, with 14 bases in the middle. There are 15 residues in the CDR3. Germline values: CDR1 LGHNA, CDR2 YSLEER. CDR3 DNA sequence: TGCGCCAGCAGCCTGGACTACGCTCAATCCTACGAGCAGTACTTC. Protein product: CASSLDYAQSYEQYF.

In this sample, this clone turned up once. The chain joins TRBV7-3 to TRBJ1-1; D not resolved. Germline CDR1 SGHTA, CDR2 FQGTGA. This CDR3 is 17 amino acids long. V was pared by 5 bases and J by 0 bases, with 19 bases between. The CDR3 DNA is TGTGCCAGCAGCCCAGGCGGGGTTGGGGATATGAACACTGAAGCTTTCTTT. Residues: CASSPGGVGDMNTEAFF.

This clone has more than one count but fewer than ten. The chain has TRBV4-1 and TRBJ1-3, with D possibly matching TRBD1 (6 bases). Germline lookup yields CDR1 MGHRA and CDR2 YSYEKL. The CDR3 has 17 amino acids. Trimming removed 0 bases from V and 0 bases from J, with 12 bases in between. The CDR3 DNA reads as TGCGCCAGCAGCCAAGATGGGTTAGGGGGCTCTGGAAACACCATATATTTT. Residues: CASSQDGLGGSGNTIYF.

The chain links TRBV5-5 to TRBJ1-4, with 9 positions matching TRBD1. V was clipped by 4 bases and J by 7 bases; unmatched bases: 8. The CDR3 has 15 amino acids. The germline gives CDR1 SGHKS, CDR2 YYEKEE (reference sequence). For the CDR3, the DNA is TGTGCCAGCAGCGAGCGGGACAGGGACTCTGAAAAACTGTTTTTT. Translated, it gives CASSERDRDSEKLFF.

The chain joins TRBV7-9 to TRBJ2-1; 7 bases fit TRBD1. The V gene's germline CDR1 is SEHNR and CDR2 FQNEAQ (reference sequence). The CDR3 runs to 14 residues. The V and J ends lost 5 bases and 6 bases, in that order; junction bases with no gene match: 7. CDR3: CASSAGGISNEQFF. The CDR3 coding sequence is TGTGCCAGCAGCGCAGGGGGAATTAGCAATGAGCAGTTCTTC.

V usage is TRBV3-1 (or the pseudogene TRBV3-2) and J usage is TRBJ1-5, with a weak D call TRBD1 (6 bases). The CDR3 sequence is 14 residues long. V was clipped by 4 bases and J by 5 bases, with 12 bases between them. The germline V gene encodes CDR1 LGHDT and CDR2 YNNKEL (reference sequence). CDR3: CASSLGTKDQPQHF. CDR3 sequence (DNA): TGTGCCAGCAGCCTTGGGACAAAAGATCAGCCCCAGCATTTT.

The genes are TRBV30 and TRBJ1-1; no reliable D call. Germline lookup yields CDR1 GTSNPN and CDR2 SVGIG (reference sequence). V was clipped by 4 bases and J by 3 bases, with 21 bases between them. The length of the CDR3 is 16 residues. The CDR3 protein is CAWKREENIWDTEAFF. The CDR3 coding sequence is TGTGCCTGGAAGCGGGAGGAGAATATTTGGGACACTGAAGCTTTCTTT.

The chain recombines TRBV9 with TRBJ1-2; D remains unclear. This CDR3 comprises 15 residues. Germline V gene sequence: CDR1 SGDLS, CDR2 YYNGEE. Trimming pared 5 bases from V and 4 bases from J, leaving 18 bases between. The CDR3 reads CASRDPTEGAYGYTF. CDR3 in DNA: TGTGCCAGCAGGGATCCGACGGAGGGAGCCTATGGCTACACCTTC. The entire variable domain, with the rest obtained from reference TRBV9 and TRBJ1-2, is as follows: DSGVTQTPKHLITATGQRVTLRCSPRSGDLSVYWYQQSLDQGLQFLIQYYNGEERAKGNILERFSAQQFPDLHSELNLSSLELGDSALYFCASRDPTEGAYGYTFGSGTRLTVV.

V gene TRBV2 combines with J gene TRBJ2-1; 9 positions agree with TRBD2. CDR3 length: 13 amino acids. V was pared by 8 bases and J by 7 bases, with 6 bases of the junction left unmatched. From germline, CDR1 is SNHLY and CDR2 FYNNEI. In DNA, the CDR3 is TGTGCCAGCGCGGGACTAGCCGGGAATGAGCAGTTCTTC. Translation: CASAGLAGNEQFF.

The rearrangement uses TRBV4-2 and TRBJ2-2; D remains unclear. Deletions cut 4 bases from V and 7 bases from J, with 10 bases between. Germline CDR1 and CDR2: LGHNA and YNFKEQ. The CDR3 is 13 amino acids. CDR3 protein: CASSPPLRGELFF. In DNA, the CDR3 is TGTGCCAGCAGCCCCCCCCTCCGCGGGGAGCTGTTTTTT.

V and J are TRBV11-2 and TRBJ1-2; TRBD1 aligns across 7 bases. Germline CDR1 and CDR2: SGHAT and FQNNGV. CDR3 length: 12 amino acids. V shed 4 bases, J shed 9 bases, and the junction held 5 bases outside the gene matches. As DNA, the CDR3 is TGTGCCAGCAGCTCGACAGGGCAGCGCTACACCTTC. This sequence encodes CASSSTGQRYTF.

V gene TRBV5-5 combines with J gene TRBJ2-3; D not resolved. V shed 0 bases and J shed 10 bases, with 6 bases lying between them. The CDR3 spans 11 residues. The germline CDR1 and CDR2 sequences are SGHKS and YYEKEE (reference sequence). The CDR3 is CASSLVEAQYF. CDR3 sequence (DNA): TGTGCCAGCAGCTTGGTTGAGGCGCAGTATTTT.

This chain uses TRBV6-5 with TRBJ2-7, with 8 nucleotides matching TRBD1. The V gene's germline CDR1 is MNHEY and CDR2 SVGAGI. The CDR3 totals 11 residues. Trimming removed 8 bases from V and 5 bases from J; junction bases left unmatched: 2. The CDR3 DNA sequence: TGTGCCAGCGGACAGGGAAACGAGCAGTACTTC. Residues: CASGQGNEQYF.

The genes are TRBV30 and TRBJ2-3; no firm D call. The V gene's germline CDR1 is GTSNPN and CDR2 SVGIG (reference sequence). This CDR3 is 11 amino acids long. Trimming took 4 bases from V and 6 from J, leaving 8 bases between them. The CDR3 here is CAWTQLDTQYF. The CDR3 nucleotides are TGTGCCTGGACACAGTTGGATACGCAGTATTTT.

This chain uses TRBV20-1 with TRBJ2-5; 7 bases match TRBD2. V was clipped by 8 bases and J by 5 bases; unmatched bases: 5. Germline loops: CDR1 DFQATT, CDR2 SNEGSKA (reference sequence). CDR3 length: 11 residues. The CDR3 is CSPEAGETQYF. CDR3 bases: TGCAGTCCCGAAGCGGGGGAGACCCAGTACTTC.

The J gene is TRBJ2-7, the V gene TRBV30; 10 nucleotides match TRBD2. The CDR3 has 12 residues. Losses at the gene ends were 5 bases for V and 8 bases for J; bases not matched to a gene: 6. CDR1 GTSNPN and CDR2 SVGIG come from the germline V gene (reference sequence). The CDR3 spells CAWLSSGSQQYF. CDR3 DNA sequence: TGTGCCTGGCTCTCTAGCGGGAGTCAGCAGTACTTC.

CDR3 region: CAWSVLAGAGNEQFF. Here the CDR3 DNA reads TGTGCCTGGAGTGTACTGGCGGGAGCGGGCAATGAGCAGTTCTTC. The V gene is TRBV30, the J gene TRBJ2-1; 7 nucleotides line up with TRBD2. This CDR3 contains 15 residues. Germline V gene data show CDR1 as GTSNPN and CDR2 as SVGIG (reference sequence). The junction had 8 bases not matched to a gene; V was cut back by 0 bases and J by 6 bases.

The chain combines TRBV18 with TRBJ2-7, with TRBD1 matching over 9 bases. The J segment lost 2 bases and the V segment lost 3 bases, leaving 5 bases of the junction unmatched. The germline gives CDR1 KGHSH, CDR2 LQKENI. The CDR3 is 15 residues long. CDR3 region: CASSPRGTGTYEQYF. CDR3 DNA sequence: TGTGCCAGCTCACCTCGAGGGACAGGGACCTACGAGCAGTACTTC.

The rearrangement uses TRBV5-1 and TRBJ2-3, with TRBD2 matching 11 bases. V shed 7 bases, J shed 5 bases, and the junction held 12 bases outside the gene matches. Germline CDR1 reads SGHRS; CDR2 reads YFSETQ. The CDR3 extends over 16 amino acids. CDR3 amino acids: CASSGTSGSGGDTQYF. CDR3 nucleotide sequence: TGCGCCAGCTCCGGTACTAGCGGGAGTGGAGGAGATACGCAGTATTTT.

Only a few counts were recorded for this clone. J is TRBJ1-1 and V is TRBV11-3; tentative D call: TRBD1 (6 bases). The CDR3 sequence is 15 residues long. The V end was cut by 5 bases, the J end by 5 bases, with 18 bases between. CDR1 and CDR2 (germline): SGHNT, YENEEA. This CDR3 reads CASSPLQGWGTEAFF. In nucleotides, the CDR3 is TGTGCCAGCAGCCCACTACAGGGCTGGGGTACTGAAGCTTTCTTT. The whole variable domain, filled in from reference TRBV11-3 and TRBJ1-1, reads EAGVVQSPRYKIIEKKQPVAFWCNPISGHNTLYWYLQNLGQGPELLIRYENEEAVDDSQLPKDRFSAERLKGVDSTLKIQPAELGDSAVYLCASSPLQGWGTEAFFGQGTRLTVV.